The 12 T cell receptor beta chains below come from one sample, sequenced in a study of T cells in Graves' hyperthyroidism and ophthalmopathy. There were TCR beta CDR3 regions amplified from RNA transcripts. A first-round RT-PCR of the TCR CDR3 used the HTBI primer set. TCRdb re-called the multiplex PCR reads with MiXCR, one entry per CDR3 protein. The sample holds under 750,000 distinct CDR3 sequences, around 20% seen once. What was sequenced was blood. The receptors were sampled from a woman between 45 and 65 years old with Graves' hyperthyroidism that later progressed to Graves' ophthalmopathy.

This sequence joins TRBV5-1 and TRBJ2-3; 8 bases agree with TRBD2. Germline CDR1 is SGHRS and CDR2 is YFSETQ. The CDR3 has 14 residues. Trimming took 7 bases from V and 3 from J; bases not matched to a gene: 7. Here the CDR3 reads CASGNSGATDTQYF. In DNA form, the CDR3 reads TGCGCCAGCGGAAATAGCGGGGCAACAGATACGCAGTATTTT.

Details on this clonotype: This may arise from a read error, as a much more abundant clone is one base away. The CDR3 sequence is CARSPVTSWDTEAFF. CDR3 DNA: TGTGCTAGAAGCCCAGTGACTTCCTGGGACACTGAAGCTTTCTTT. V usage is TRBV7-7 and J usage is TRBJ1-1; D remains ambiguous. Germline-derived CDR1 and CDR2 are SSHAT and FNYEAQ (reference sequence). This CDR3 comprises 15 residues.

This clonotype was detected many times. This chain joins TRBV7-3 and TRBJ2-3; D may match TRBD1 or TRBD2 (6 bases each). V was trimmed by 2 bases and J by 0 bases, leaving 12 bases between them. Germline values: CDR1 SGHTA, CDR2 FQGTGA. The CDR3 is 16 amino acids. Here the CDR3 DNA reads TGTGCCAGCAGCTTACAAGGAGGGGGTAGCACAGATACGCAGTATTTT. Amino acid sequence: CASSLQGGGSTDTQYF. Full variable domain (rest looked up from reference TRBV7-3 and TRBJ2-3): GAGVSQTPSNKVTEKGKYVELRCDPISGHTALYWYRQSLGQGPEFLIYFQGTGAADDSGLPNDRFFAVRPEGSVSTLKIQRTERGDSAVYLCASSLQGGGSTDTQYFGPGTRLTVL.

This clonotype turned up a few times. The rearrangement uses TRBV9 and TRBJ1-1; D is undetermined. The germline V gene encodes CDR1 SGDLS and CDR2 YYNGEE. The CDR3 totals 14 residues. V was cut by 0 bases and J by 1 base, with 7 bases left in between. The CDR3 sequence is CASSVDIENTEAFF. For the CDR3, the DNA is TGTGCCAGCAGCGTAGATATAGAGAACACTGAAGCTTTCTTT.

The CDR3 sequence: CASSLQVGSVFF. The DNA for the CDR3 is TGTGCCAGCAGCCTCCAAGTTGGTTCCGTGTTCTTC. The chain recombines TRBV7-9 with TRBJ2-1; D unclear. CDR3 length equals 12 residues. Trimming shortened V by 5 bases and J by 15 bases, and 17 bases separated the two germline ends. Germline V lookup: CDR1 SEHNR, CDR2 FQNEAQ (reference sequence).

This clonotype was counted between two and nine times. V gene TRBV19 combines with J gene TRBJ1-1; D is undetermined. With 5 bases removed from V and 0 bases from J, the gap between germline ends came to 13 bases. This CDR3 region has 15 residues. CDR1 LNHDA and CDR2 SQIVND come from the germline V gene (reference sequence). CDR3 DNA sequence: TGTGCCAGTAGTGATGACACAGCCATGAACACTGAAGCTTTCTTT. Translating it yields CASSDDTAMNTEAFF.

This clonotype has at least ten counts. The DNA of the CDR3 is TGTGCCAGTAGTAAACCCGGACTAGCGAGCTCCTACAATGAGCAGTTCTTC. Protein: CASSKPGLASSYNEQFF. The chain carries TRBV19 and TRBJ2-1; 9 bases map to TRBD2. V lost 4 bases, J lost 0 bases, and 7 bases stayed unmatched. Germline CDR1 reads LNHDA; CDR2 reads SQIVND (reference sequence). This CDR3 region has 17 residues. Looking up the rest from reference TRBV19 and TRBJ2-1 gives the full variable domain: DGGITQSPKYLFRKEGQNVTLSCEQNLNHDAMYWYRQDPGQGLRLIYYSQIVNDFQKGDIAEGYSVSREKKESFPLTVTSAQKNPTAFYLCASSKPGLASSYNEQFFGPGTRLTVL.

This clonotype was recorded many times. For the CDR3, the DNA is TGTGCCAGCACCCCTGGAGGGGGGGACAACTATGGCTACACCTTC. Residues: CASTPGGGDNYGYTF. J is TRBJ1-2 and V is TRBV7-2; tentative D call: TRBD1 (6 bases). The CDR3 runs to 15 residues. V was cut by 7 bases and J by 2 bases, with 17 bases left in between. The germline V gene has CDR1 SGHTA and CDR2 FQGNSA.

This clonotype turned up a few times. V gene TRBV5-1 combines with J gene TRBJ1-6, with D hard to call. Trimming pared 0 bases from V and 10 bases from J, leaving 11 bases between. The CDR3 is 14 amino acids. The germline V gene encodes CDR1 SGHRS and CDR2 YFSETQ. This CDR3 reads CASSLDGYHSPLHF. The CDR3 coding sequence is TGCGCCAGCAGCTTGGATGGATATCACTCACCCCTCCACTTT. Full variable domain (missing parts from reference TRBV5-1 and TRBJ1-6): KAGVTQTPRYLIKTRGQQVTLSCSPISGHRSVSWYQQTPGQGLQFLFEYFSETQRNKGNFPGRFSGRQFSNSRSEMNVSTLELGDSALYLCASSLDGYHSPLHFGNGTRLTVT.

V gene TRBV29-1 combines with J gene TRBJ1-1; D uncertain. In germline, CDR1 is SQVTM, CDR2 ANQGSEA. Trimming pared 3 bases from V and 7 bases from J, leaving 12 bases between. The CDR3 sequence is 12 residues long. The CDR3 DNA sequence: TGCAGCGTTGACCCGGCAGCACGTGAAGCTTTCTTT. Translated, it gives CSVDPAAREAFF.

V gene TRBV5-1 combines with J gene TRBJ1-5; TRBD1 is a possible D gene (5 bases). Germline CDR1 is SGHRS and CDR2 is YFSETQ. This CDR3 spans 15 amino acids. V was pared by 1 base and J by 5 bases, with 13 bases between. The CDR3 DNA reads TGCGCCAGCAGCTTGTCGGGGGGGTCTCATCAGCCCCAGCATTTT. Translation: CASSLSGGSHQPQHF.

This chain links TRBV6-2 or TRBV6-3 with TRBJ1-5, with D perhaps matching TRBD1 (6 bases). The ends were cut back, 7 bases at V and 2 bases at J, with 15 bases in the middle. The CDR3 is made up of 15 amino acids. The germline V gene encodes CDR1 MNHEY and CDR2 SVGEGT. The CDR3 nucleotides read TGTGCCAGCACCAGGACAGTCCTACGCAATCAGCCCCAGCATTTT. This encodes CASTRTVLRNQPQHF.